The sequence of this TCR beta chain was determined in a study of PD-1 blockade in classical Hodgkin lymphoma. Background on the study: Intravenous infusions of nivolumab 3 mg/kg reached patients every 2 weeks.

With no exception, relapse followed autologous stem cell transplantation in all patients, and brentuximab vedotin exposure varied. Best responses were complete response, partial response or progressive disease. Clones were read by immunoSEQ multiplex PCR, and TCRdb kept only the in-frame ones, dropping some. Found here are approximately 24,000 clones, approximately 82% of them singletons; the top ten hold about 9.9%. Sample: peripheral blood mononuclear cells (PBMCs), taken before the second cycle of nivolumab. This TCR derives from a human donor with classical Hodgkin lymphoma.

In DNA form, the CDR3 reads TGTGCCAGCAGCCAAGAGGGGGGGACGTTCACAGATACGCAGTATTTT. This encodes CASSQEGGTFTDTQYF. The rearrangement links TRBV14 to TRBJ2-3; 7 bases fit TRBD2. CDR1 and CDR2 from the germline V gene are SGHDN and FVKESK. The CDR3 sequence is 16 residues long. With V trimmed by 0 bases and J by 2 bases, 5 bases remained unmatched.